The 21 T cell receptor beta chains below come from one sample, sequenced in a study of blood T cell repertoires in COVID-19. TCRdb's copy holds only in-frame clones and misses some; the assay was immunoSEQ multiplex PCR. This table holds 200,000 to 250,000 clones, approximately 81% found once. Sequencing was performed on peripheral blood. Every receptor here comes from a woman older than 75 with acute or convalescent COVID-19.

CDR3 amino acids: CATSRDRAADTQYF. As DNA, the CDR3 is TGTGCCACCAGCAGAGACAGGGCCGCAGATACGCAGTATTTT. The V gene is TRBV15, the J gene TRBJ2-3; perhaps TRBD1 as D (5 bases). Germline CDR1 reads LNHNV; CDR2 reads YYDKDF (reference sequence). V lost 0 bases to trimming and J lost 4 bases, with 8 bases between them. The CDR3 length is 14 residues.

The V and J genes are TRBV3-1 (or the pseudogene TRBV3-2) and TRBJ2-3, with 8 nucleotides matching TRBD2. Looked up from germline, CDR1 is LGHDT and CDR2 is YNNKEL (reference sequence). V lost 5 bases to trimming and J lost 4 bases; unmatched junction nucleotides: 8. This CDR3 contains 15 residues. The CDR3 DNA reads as TGTGCCAGCAGCGCAGCGGGGGTCGGATCAGATACGCAGTATTTT. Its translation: CASSAAGVGSDTQYF.

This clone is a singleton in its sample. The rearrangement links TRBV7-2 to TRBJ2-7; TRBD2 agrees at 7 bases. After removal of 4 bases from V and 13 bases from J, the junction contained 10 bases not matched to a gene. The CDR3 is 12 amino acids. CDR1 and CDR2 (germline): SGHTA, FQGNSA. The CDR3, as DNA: TGTGCCAGCAGCTCCTCTGGGACTACACCCTACTTC. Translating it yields CASSSSGTTPYF.

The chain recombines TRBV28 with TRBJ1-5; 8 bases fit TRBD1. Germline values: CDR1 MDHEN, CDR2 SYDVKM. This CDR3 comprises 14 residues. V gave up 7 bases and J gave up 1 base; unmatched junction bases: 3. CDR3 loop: CASTRDRSNQPQHF. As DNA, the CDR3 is TGTGCCAGCACCAGGGACAGGAGCAATCAGCCCCAGCATTTT. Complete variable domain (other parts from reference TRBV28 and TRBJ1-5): DVKVTQSSRYLVKRTGEKVFLECVQDMDHENMFWYRQDPGLGLRLIYFSYDVKMKEKGDIPEGYSVSREKKERFSLILESASTNQTSMYLCASTRDRSNQPQHFGDGTRLSIL.

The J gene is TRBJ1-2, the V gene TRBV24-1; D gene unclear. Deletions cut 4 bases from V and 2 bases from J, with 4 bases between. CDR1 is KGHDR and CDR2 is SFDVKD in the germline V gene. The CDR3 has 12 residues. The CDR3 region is CATSDGNYGYTF. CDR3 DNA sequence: TGTGCCACCAGTGACGGGAACTATGGCTACACCTTC.

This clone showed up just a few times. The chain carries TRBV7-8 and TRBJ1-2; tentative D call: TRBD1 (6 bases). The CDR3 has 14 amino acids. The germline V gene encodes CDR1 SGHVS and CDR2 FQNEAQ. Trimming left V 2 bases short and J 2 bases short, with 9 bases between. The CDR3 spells CASSLSTGNYGYTF. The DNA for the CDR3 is TGTGCCAGCAGCTTATCTACAGGGAACTATGGCTACACCTTC.

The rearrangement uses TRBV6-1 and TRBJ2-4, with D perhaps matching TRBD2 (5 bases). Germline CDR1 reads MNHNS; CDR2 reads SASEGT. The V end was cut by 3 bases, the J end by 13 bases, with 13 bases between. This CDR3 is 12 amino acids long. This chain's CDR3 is CASSEGSPGQYF. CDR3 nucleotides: TGTGCCAGCAGTGAGGGGAGTCCAGGCCAGTACTTC.

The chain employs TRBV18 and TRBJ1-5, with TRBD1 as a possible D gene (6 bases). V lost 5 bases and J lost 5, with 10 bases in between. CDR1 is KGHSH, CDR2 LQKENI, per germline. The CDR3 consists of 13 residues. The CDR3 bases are TGTGCCAGCTCAAACAGGGATGATCAGCCCCAGCATTTT. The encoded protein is CASSNRDDQPQHF. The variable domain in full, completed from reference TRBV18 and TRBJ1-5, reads NAGVMQNPRHLVRRRGQEARLRCSPMKGHSHVYWYRQLPEEGLKFMVYLQKENIIDESGMPKERFSAEFPKEGPSILRIQQVVRGDSAAYFCASSNRDDQPQHFGDGTRLSIL.

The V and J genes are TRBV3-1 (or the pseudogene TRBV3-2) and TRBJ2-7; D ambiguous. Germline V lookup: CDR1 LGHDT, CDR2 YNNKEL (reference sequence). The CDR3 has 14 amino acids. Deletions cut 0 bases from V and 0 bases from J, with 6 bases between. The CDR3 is CASSQDWSSYEQYF. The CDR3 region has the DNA TGTGCCAGCAGCCAAGATTGGAGCTCCTACGAGCAGTACTTC.

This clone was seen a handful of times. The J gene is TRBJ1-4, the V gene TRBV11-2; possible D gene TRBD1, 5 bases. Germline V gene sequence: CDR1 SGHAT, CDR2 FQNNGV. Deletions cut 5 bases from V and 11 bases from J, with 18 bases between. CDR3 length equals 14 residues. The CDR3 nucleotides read TGTGCCAGCAGCACACCGGCGGGGGGACGGAAACTGTTTTTT. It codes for CASSTPAGGRKLFF.

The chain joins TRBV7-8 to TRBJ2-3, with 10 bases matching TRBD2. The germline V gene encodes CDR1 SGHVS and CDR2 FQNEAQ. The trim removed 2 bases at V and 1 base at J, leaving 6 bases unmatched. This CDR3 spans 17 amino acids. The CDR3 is CASSLRLTSGGTDTQYF. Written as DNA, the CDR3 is TGTGCCAGCAGCTTACGGCTTACTAGCGGGGGCACAGATACGCAGTATTTT. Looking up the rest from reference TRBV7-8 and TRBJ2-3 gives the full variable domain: GAGVSQSPRYKVAKRGQDVALRCDPISGHVSLFWYQQALGQGPEFLTYFQNEAQLDKSGLPSDRFFAERPEGSVSTLKIQRTQQEDSAVYLCASSLRLTSGGTDTQYFGPGTRLTVL.

The CDR3 loop is CASSLAGQAKQAFF. CDR3 bases: TGTGCCAGCAGCTTAGCGGGACAGGCTAAGCAAGCTTTCTTT. The chain couples TRBV7-2 to TRBJ1-1, with TRBD1 matching over 8 bases. The CDR3 has 14 amino acids. Germline CDR1 and CDR2: SGHTA and FQGNSA. J gave up 9 bases and V 0 bases, and 6 bases lay outside the gene matches.

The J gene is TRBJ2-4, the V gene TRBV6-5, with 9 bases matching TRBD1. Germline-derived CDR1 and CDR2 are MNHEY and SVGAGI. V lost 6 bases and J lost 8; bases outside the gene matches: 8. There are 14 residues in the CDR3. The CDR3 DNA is TGTGCCAGCAGGTTGGGACGGACAGGGGACATTCAGTACTTC. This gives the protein CASRLGRTGDIQYF.

This CDR3 is CASSQEGYDAGGWNEQFF. CDR3 in DNA: TGTGCCAGCAGCCAAGAGGGATATGATGCGGGGGGCTGGAATGAGCAGTTCTTC. The rearrangement joins TRBV4-2 to TRBJ2-1; 8 positions agree with TRBD2. Germline CDR1 and CDR2: LGHNA and YNFKEQ. This CDR3 contains 18 residues. Trimming cost V 0 bases and J 7 bases; bases outside gene matches: 14.

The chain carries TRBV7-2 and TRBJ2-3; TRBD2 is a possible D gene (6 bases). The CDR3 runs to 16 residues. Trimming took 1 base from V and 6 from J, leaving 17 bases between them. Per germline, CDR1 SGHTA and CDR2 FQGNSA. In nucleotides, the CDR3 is TGTGCCAGCAGCTTAGGGGTGGCCCCGGGGGTGGATACGCAGTATTTT. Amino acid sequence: CASSLGVAPGVDTQYF.

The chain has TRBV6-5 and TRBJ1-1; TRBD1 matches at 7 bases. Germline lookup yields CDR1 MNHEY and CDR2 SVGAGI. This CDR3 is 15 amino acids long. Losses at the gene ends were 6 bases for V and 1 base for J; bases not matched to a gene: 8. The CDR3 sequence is CASRFQTGTNTEAFF. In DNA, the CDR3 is TGTGCCAGCAGATTCCAGACAGGGACGAACACTGAAGCTTTCTTT.

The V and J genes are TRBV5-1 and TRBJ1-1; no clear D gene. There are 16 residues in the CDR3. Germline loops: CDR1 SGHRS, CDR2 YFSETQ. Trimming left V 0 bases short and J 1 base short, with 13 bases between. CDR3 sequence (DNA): TGCGCCAGCAGCTTGGACGGACGGGGAGGGAACACTGAAGCTTTCTTT. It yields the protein CASSLDGRGGNTEAFF.

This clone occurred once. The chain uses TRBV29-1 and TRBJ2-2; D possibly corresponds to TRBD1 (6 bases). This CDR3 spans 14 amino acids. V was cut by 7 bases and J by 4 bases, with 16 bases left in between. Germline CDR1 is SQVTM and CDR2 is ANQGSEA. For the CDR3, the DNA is TGCAGCGCCGGGGAACAGGGTGGCACCGGGGAGCTGTTTTTT. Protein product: CSAGEQGGTGELFF.

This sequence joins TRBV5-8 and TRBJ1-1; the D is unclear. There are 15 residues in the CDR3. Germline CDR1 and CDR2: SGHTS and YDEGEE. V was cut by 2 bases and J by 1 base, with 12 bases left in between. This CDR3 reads CASSFSGNRNTEAFF. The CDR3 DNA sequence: TGTGCCAGCAGCTTTTCGGGGAATCGGAACACTGAAGCTTTCTTT.

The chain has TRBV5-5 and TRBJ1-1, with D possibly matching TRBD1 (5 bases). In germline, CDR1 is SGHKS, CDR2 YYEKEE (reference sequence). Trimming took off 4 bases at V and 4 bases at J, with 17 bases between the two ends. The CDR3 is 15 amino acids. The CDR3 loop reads CASSLGSARATEAFF. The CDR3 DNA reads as TGTGCCAGCAGCCTGGGATCGGCCAGGGCCACTGAAGCTTTCTTT.

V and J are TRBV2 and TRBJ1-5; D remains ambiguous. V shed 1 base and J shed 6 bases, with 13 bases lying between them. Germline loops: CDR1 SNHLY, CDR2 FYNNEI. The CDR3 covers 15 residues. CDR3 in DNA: TGTGCCAGCAGTGAAGATAGGGCCAGCGGTCAGCCCCAGCATTTT. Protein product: CASSEDRASGQPQHF.